The 24 T cell receptor beta chains below were found in one sample sequenced in a study of blood T cell repertoires in COVID-19. Profiled with immunoSEQ multiplex PCR; TCRdb holds only in-frame clones, not every one. The top ten clones hold 7.9% of a sample with roughly 120,000 clones, roughly 82% of them seen once. The material sequenced was peripheral blood. Source of these receptors: a woman at least 80 years old with active or convalescent COVID-19.

This clone was seen only a few times. The chain has TRBV3-1 (or the pseudogene TRBV3-2) and TRBJ2-6; maybe TRBD1 (7 bases). The V and J ends lost 0 bases and 4 bases respectively, with 22 bases between them. This CDR3 has 20 residues. Germline V gene lookup returns CDR1 LGHDT and CDR2 YNNKEL (reference sequence). CDR3 in amino acids: CASSQDHGAGGHLGANVLTF. CDR3 nucleotides: TGTGCCAGCAGCCAAGATCATGGGGCAGGGGGGCACTTAGGGGCCAACGTCCTGACTTTC.

The chain combines TRBV18 with TRBJ2-1; weak D call: TRBD2 (6 bases). The CDR3 spans 15 residues. V lost 3 bases, J lost 6 bases, and 15 bases lay in between. CDR1 KGHSH and CDR2 LQKENI come from the germline V gene. CDR3 sequence: CASSPGTPVINEQFF. In DNA form, the CDR3 reads TGTGCCAGCTCACCCGGGACTCCTGTTATCAATGAGCAGTTCTTC.

The chain is built from TRBV4-1 and TRBJ1-6, with unresolved D. Germline V gene data show CDR1 as MGHRA and CDR2 as YSYEKL. Trimming shortened V by 1 base and J by 0 bases, and 10 bases separated the two germline ends. There are 17 residues in the CDR3. The CDR3 loop reads CASSQGLLSSYNSPLHF. In DNA, the CDR3 is TGCGCCAGCAGCCAAGGACTCCTCAGCTCCTATAATTCACCCCTCCACTTT.

A few counts support this clone. This chain joins TRBV7-9 and TRBJ2-2; 7 nucleotides line up with TRBD2. The germline CDR1 and CDR2 sequences are SEHNR and FQNEAQ (reference sequence). The CDR3 is made up of 17 amino acids. The J segment lost 6 bases and the V segment lost 0 bases, leaving 10 bases of the junction unmatched. CDR3 region: CASSLARGLIVSGELFF. The CDR3 nucleotides are TGTGCCAGCAGCTTAGCGCGGGGACTAATCGTTTCCGGGGAGCTGTTTTTT.

The chain combines TRBV6-6 with TRBJ2-1; D is perhaps TRBD1 (5 bases). The germline CDR1 and CDR2 sequences are MNHNY and SVGAGI (reference sequence). V lost 7 bases, J lost 8 bases, and 15 bases lay in between. CDR3 length: 13 amino acids. This chain's CDR3 is CASIRARFDEQFF. For the CDR3, the DNA is TGTGCCAGCATCAGGGCCCGGTTCGATGAGCAGTTCTTC.

The V gene is TRBV7-2, the J gene TRBJ2-7, with D perhaps matching TRBD2 (6 bases). V was pared by 2 bases and J by 2 bases, with 13 bases between. This CDR3 contains 15 residues. CDR1 and CDR2 from the germline V gene are SGHTA and FQGNSA. The CDR3 loop reads CASSLLLRDAYEQYF. DNA of the CDR3: TGTGCCAGCAGCTTATTGTTGCGGGACGCCTACGAGCAGTACTTC.

With regard to this clone: Distinct nucleotide sequences in the sample also encode this CDR3. This chain uses TRBV10-3 with TRBJ2-2; D gene unclear. The CDR3 is 13 amino acids. The germline gives CDR1 ENHRY, CDR2 SYGVKD. Trimming pared 6 bases from V and 1 base from J, leaving 6 bases between. The CDR3 nucleotides are TGTGCCATCAGCGCAGGGAACACCGGGGAGCTGTTTTTT. Amino acid sequence: CAISAGNTGELFF.

V and J are TRBV19 and TRBJ2-7, with 8 bases fitting TRBD2. The J segment lost 2 bases and the V segment lost 1 base, leaving 4 bases of the junction unmatched. Germline V gene data show CDR1 as LNHDA and CDR2 as SQIVND (reference sequence). The CDR3 is made up of 15 amino acids. CDR3 bases: TGTGCCAGTAGTATAGCCCCAGCGGGAGCCTACGAGCAGTACTTC. This translates into CASSIAPAGAYEQYF.

There are a few counts of this clone. V usage is TRBV19 and J usage is TRBJ2-6; D unresolved. Germline loops: CDR1 LNHDA, CDR2 SQIVND (reference sequence). The CDR3 length is 14 residues. V was pared by 7 bases and J by 2 bases, with 9 bases between. CDR3 nucleotides: TGTGCCAGTATAGAGGATGCTGGGGCCAACGTCCTGACTTTC. Protein: CASIEDAGANVLTF. The entire variable domain, with the rest obtained from reference TRBV19 and TRBJ2-6, is as follows: DGGITQSPKYLFRKEGQNVTLSCEQNLNHDAMYWYRQDPGQGLRLIYYSQIVNDFQKGDIAEGYSVSREKKESFPLTVTSAQKNPTAFYLCASIEDAGANVLTFGAGSRLTVL.

The chain links TRBV7-3 to TRBJ2-3, with TRBD2 identical over 7 bases. This CDR3 is 15 amino acids long. Germline V CDR1 and CDR2: SGHTA, FQGTGA. The V gene end was trimmed by 7 bases and the J gene end by 8 bases; junction bases not matched to a gene: 15. CDR3 protein: CASNTGGRAGSTQYF. The CDR3 DNA reads TGTGCCAGCAACACAGGAGGGAGGGCCGGTAGTACGCAGTATTTT.

The chain carries TRBV10-1 and TRBJ2-7; 9 bases are shared with TRBD2. The germline CDR1 and CDR2 sequences are WNHNN and SYGVQD (reference sequence). The V and J ends lost 2 bases and 6 bases, in that order; junction bases with no gene match: 8. This CDR3 is 15 amino acids long. CDR3 DNA: TGCGCCAGCAGTGAGACAGGACTAGCGACAAGCGAGCAGTACTTC. This codes for CASSETGLATSEQYF.

The V and J genes are TRBV9 and TRBJ1-2, with D hard to call. Per the germline V gene, CDR1 is SGDLS and CDR2 is YYNGEE. The V and J ends lost 3 bases and 1 base respectively, with 10 bases between them. The CDR3 length is 14 residues. As DNA, the CDR3 is TGTGCCAGCAGCGCGAGGCTAGATAACTATGGCTACACCTTC. It translates to CASSARLDNYGYTF.

Only one count was recorded for this clone. The rearrangement uses TRBV18 and TRBJ1-5; D is undetermined. Germline CDR1 is KGHSH and CDR2 is LQKENI. The germline V and J ends were trimmed by 3 bases and 10 bases, with 16 bases remaining between them. This CDR3 spans 14 amino acids. The CDR3 DNA sequence: TGTGCCAGCTCACCCCCCGAGAGCGGTCTCCCCCAGCATTTT. Translating gives CASSPPESGLPQHF. The whole variable domain, filled in from reference TRBV18 and TRBJ1-5, reads NAGVMQNPRHLVRRRGQEARLRCSPMKGHSHVYWYRQLPEEGLKFMVYLQKENIIDESGMPKERFSAEFPKEGPSILRIQQVVRGDSAAYFCASSPPESGLPQHFGDGTRLSIL.

The rearrangement uses TRBV7-9 and TRBJ1-1; D is unresolved. Trimming shortened V by 5 bases and J by 4 bases, and 8 bases separated the two germline ends. CDR3 length: 12 residues. Germline CDR1 and CDR2: SEHNR and FQNEAQ (reference sequence). The chain's CDR3 is CASSHGGTEAFF. CDR3 coding DNA: TGTGCCAGCAGCCACGGTGGCACTGAAGCTTTCTTT.

This chain connects TRBV27 to TRBJ2-7; D ambiguous. The germline V gene has CDR1 MNHEY and CDR2 SMNVEV (reference sequence). Trimming cost V 3 bases and J 0 bases, with 9 bases left between them. The CDR3 is 14 amino acids. This chain's CDR3 is CASSLAESSYEQYF. In nucleotides, the CDR3 is TGTGCCAGCAGTTTGGCCGAAAGCTCCTACGAGCAGTACTTC.

This clone turned up a few times. This sequence joins TRBV5-1 and TRBJ1-3; TRBD1 aligns across 7 bases. This CDR3 has 15 residues. Germline V gene data show CDR1 as SGHRS and CDR2 as YFSETQ. With V trimmed by 3 bases and J by 0 bases, 3 bases remained unmatched. The CDR3 DNA follows: TGCGCCAGCAGCTCGACAGGGATCTCTGGAAACACCATATATTTT. This codes for CASSSTGISGNTIYF.

The CDR3 DNA reads as TGCGCCAGCAGTCCCGGGACAGTCCAAGAGACCCAGTACTTC. This gives the protein CASSPGTVQETQYF. The chain is built from TRBV5-1 and TRBJ2-5; TRBD1 agrees at 7 bases. CDR1 SGHRS and CDR2 YFSETQ come from the germline V gene. The CDR3 loop spans 14 amino acids. V lost 5 bases, J lost 1 base, and 5 bases stayed unmatched.

The genes are TRBV6-1 and TRBJ1-4; 7 bases match TRBD1. CDR1 is MNHNS, CDR2 SASEGT, per germline. CDR3 size: 15 residues. Germline trimming cut 6 bases from V and 3 bases from J; bases unmatched to any gene: 7. The CDR3 loop reads CASSLSGGPNEKLFF. CDR3 nucleotides: TGTGCCAGCAGCTTATCAGGGGGGCCTAATGAAAAACTGTTTTTT.

This clone was picked up one time. The chain joins TRBV19 to TRBJ2-2; perhaps TRBD2 as D (5 bases). CDR3 length equals 15 residues. Germline lookup yields CDR1 LNHDA and CDR2 SQIVND (reference sequence). Deletions cut 8 bases from V and 6 bases from J, with 19 bases between. The CDR3 sequence: CASVRAGGSAGELFF. The CDR3, as DNA: TGTGCCAGTGTGAGGGCGGGTGGATCTGCCGGGGAGCTGTTTTTT.

V and J are TRBV11-2 and TRBJ2-3; TRBD2 matches at 11 bases. Germline lookup yields CDR1 SGHAT and CDR2 FQNNGV. With 6 bases clipped from V and 8 bases from J, the junction kept 4 bases outside the gene matches. The CDR3 totals 13 residues. The CDR3 spells CASRGLAVRTQYF. CDR3 DNA: TGTGCCAGCAGGGGACTAGCGGTCCGTACGCAGTATTTT.

This clone was seen a few times. The J gene is TRBJ1-4, the V gene TRBV5-8, with 10 bases lining up with TRBD1. Per the germline V gene, CDR1 is SGHTS and CDR2 is YDEGEE. Unmatched junction bases numbered 4, after V lost 1 base and J lost 7 bases. CDR3 length equals 15 residues. In nucleotides, the CDR3 is TGTGCCAGCAGCTTGTCGGGGACAGGGGTTGAAAAACTGTTTTTT. Translating it yields CASSLSGTGVEKLFF.

This clone came up once. The V and J genes are TRBV28 and TRBJ1-1, with 9 bases matching TRBD1. J was trimmed by 4 bases and V by 6 bases; bases with no gene match: 3. The germline V gene encodes CDR1 MDHEN and CDR2 SYDVKM. CDR3 size: 13 residues. This chain's CDR3 is CASRPTGGTEAFF. CDR3 DNA sequence: TGTGCCAGCAGGCCGACAGGGGGCACTGAAGCTTTCTTT.

The chain's CDR3 is CATARGAYEQYF. CDR3 sequence (DNA): TGTGCCACCGCCCGGGGGGCCTACGAGCAGTACTTC. The chain joins TRBV12-3 or TRBV12-4 to TRBJ2-7; 7 nucleotides line up with TRBD2. J lost 2 bases, V lost 10 bases, and 5 bases had no gene match. The CDR3 covers 12 residues.

The chain uses TRBV9 and TRBJ2-5; TRBD2 matches at 15 bases. CDR3 size: 16 residues. V trimming: 4 bases; J trimming: 5 bases; junction bases outside the gene matches: 6. Germline CDR1 and CDR2: SGDLS and YYNGEE. CDR3 coding DNA: TGTGCCAGCAGCCCTCGGACTAGCGGGAGGGCGGAGACCCAGTACTTC. The encoded protein is CASSPRTSGRAETQYF. The complete variable domain, with remaining parts taken from reference TRBV9 and TRBJ2-5, reads DSGVTQTPKHLITATGQRVTLRCSPRSGDLSVYWYQQSLDQGLQFLIQYYNGEERAKGNILERFSAQQFPDLHSELNLSSLELGDSALYFCASSPRTSGRAETQYFGPGTRLLVL.